This TCR beta chain was found in a study of shared clonotypes between healthy human individuals (TCRdb year 2020). Regarding the complete study: Two women and three men aged 18 to 49 years were included in the cohort. Different laboratories and diverse techniques were used to prepare libraries and sequence TCR repertoires, to increase sequencing depth and limit assay-specific biases. Per donor, leukapheresis produced somewhere between about 0.9 and 9 billion PBMCs. The study deeply sequenced blood TCR repertoires of several healthy adults to estimate repertoire size and the extent of clonotype sharing between individuals. For each donor, CD4 naive and CD4 memory were each run on three plates, CD8 naive on two plates, and CD8 memory on one plate.

CD8 naive samples were obtained by positive selection for CCR7 among CD45RO-negative cells, yielding a CD45RA+CCR7+ population from which TemRA cells were excluded. The donors were healthy, HIV-negative adults with no recently reported acute infections or vaccinations. Every donor was a Caucasian adult residing in Nashville, Tennessee, USA. After blood collection by leukapheresis, PBMCs were isolated using Ficoll-Histopaque density gradient centrifugation and then cryopreserved in the vapor phase of liquid nitrogen. Analytical flow cytometry was used to check the purity and quantity of each magnetically sorted T cell population. From each sorted fraction, genomic DNA was isolated and quantified by UV absorbance on a Nanodrop 2000c. Remarks on this clone: Its antigen is currently not known. No base-level quality is on record; no much larger clone is a single base apart.

The research as a whole found: Even with the large sequencing depth, rarefaction of the sorted-subset datasets indicated that sequencing was incomplete. Because the study included only a small number of donors, the genetic and exposure-history diversity represented was limited. Sampling was restricted to blood, and TCR repertoires in tissue are likely to differ from TCR repertoires in blood. Pairwise subsampling led to the expectation that sequencing depth would affect the degree of clonotype sharing among donors. Across a few donors, approximately 5% of naive CD4, roughly 3.5% of naive CD8, roughly 2.2% of memory CD4, and 0.3% to 0.45% of memory CD8 clonotypes were shared. Estimated clonotype richness was generally larger for naive than for memory subsets. Clonotypes shared by all four sorted-subset donors showed higher generation probabilities than non-shared clonotypes.

The CDR3, cysteine through phenylalanine, is 13 amino acids long. CDR3 DNA is the only sequence kept; it has 39 bases, read in frame from the first base. The CDR1 and CDR2 encoded by the germline V gene are SQVTM and ANQGSEA. V and J lose 4 bases and 0 bases, and a span of 10 bases separates them. TCR CDR3 regions were amplified from genomic DNA by multiplex PCR using the deep immunoSEQ assay. Extracted genomic DNA from each cell subset was distributed evenly across all wells of several immunoSEQ 96-well plates, and each plate was treated as a replicate. For sorted subsets, around 0.2 ug genomic DNA, equal to 30,000 or so T cell genomes, was loaded into each replicate PCR. Purified libraries were measured with a Qubit 3.0 fluorometer, size-checked on a Bioanalyzer 2100, and measured again with the KAPA Library Quantification kit. Each immunoSEQ 96-well plate was sequenced on its own single-read 150-cycle Illumina NextSeq 550 flow cell. On the study's bioinformatics: The immunoSEQ output contained only junctional sequences without quality scores, so filtering could not match that applied to full-length reads. Sequences were annotated with PyIR, a Python wrapper for IgBLAST v1.9, using IMGT germline references to assign V/J genes and CDR3. Reads were removed for weak V/J assignments (E-value above 1e-6), missing CDR3, stop codons, out-of-frame junctions, or ambiguous translated residues. A V3J clonotype was defined by an identical inferred V gene, J gene, and CDR3 amino acid sequence. Percentage overlap between repertoires was computed as shared unique clonotypes divided by the size of the smaller repertoire. Richness of each repertoire was evaluated using RTK rarefaction, the Chao1 estimator, and Recon v2.1 estimates of unobserved clonotypes. OLGA was used to compute generation probabilities for all TCRbeta clonotypes that the gDNA method yielded from a handful of donors. TCRdb provides this immuneACCESS table in a form limited to in-frame rearrangements. Some clones are lacking; in checked studies, under half of them reflect an unresolved V gene, and why the rest are absent is not known. The V and J calls and clone size are taken from that table; D and trimming were inferred from the DNA. The sample table lists 550,000 to 750,000 clones, about 91% of them with a count of one. 24% of the sample is taken by the ten largest.

Recombination linked TRBV29-1 to TRBJ2-7; a tentative D call is TRBD2 (6 bases match). The sequenced material came from naive CD8+ T cells sorted from blood. The cell subset or site tag for this specimen amounts to: CD45RA+CCR7+. This TCR was recovered from a man younger than 45 in good health. At the DNA level, the sequence is TGCAGCGTTGTAGCGGAGAACTCCTACGAGCAGTACTTC. This gives the protein CSVVAENSYEQYF.